In its sample, the clone carrying this T cell receptor beta chain was seen many times. Its antigen is currently unknown. This sample is drawn from a study of CD8 T cells in ankylosing spondylitis. The study's findings and limits: A number of the motif variants had already been described in reactive arthritis synovial fluid and blood. It was reported that disease-linked clones were significantly enriched in matched ankylosing spondylitis synovial fluid. It appeared that ankylosing spondylitis blood was characterized by a TCR beta motif of several highly homologous variants.

Each CDR3 protein is one row after TCRdb ran MiXCR on the 5' RACE reads. The table lists 150,000 to 200,000 distinct CDR3 sequences, over 10% of them singletons, with approximately 11% in the top ten. The specimen sequenced was blood, either unsorted or a sorted T cell fraction (not recorded which). The receptor's source is a female donor with ankylosing spondylitis or in good health (not recorded which).

The CDR3 nucleotides read TGTGCCAGCAGCTGGGGCAGGGGTAACACTGAAGCTTTCTTT. Translation: CASSWGRGNTEAFF. This rearrangement joins TRBV5-5 to TRBJ1-1, with D possibly matching TRBD1 (6 bases). Germline V gives CDR1 SGHKS, CDR2 YYEKEE (reference sequence). This CDR3 contains 14 residues. Trimming cost V 3 bases and J 2 bases, with 11 bases left between them.